A selection of T cell receptor beta chains follows, all from one sample in a study of monozygotic twins with inflammatory bowel disease. TCRdb processed the 5' RACE reads again and assigns one entry to each CDR3 protein, with no DNA. The sample data list around 200,000 distinct CDR3 sequences. Specimen: blood. These receptors originate from a human donor with ulcerative colitis or Crohn's disease, or a healthy co-twin of an affected twin (not recorded which). The CDR3 runs from the conserved cysteine through the conserved F or W. Each record gives: CDR3 protein, CDR3 length, J gene, V gene.

CASSFGTVEAFF	12	TRBJ1-1	TRBV7-9
CAIMTGIGTDTQYF	14	TRBJ2-3	TRBV10-3
CASSFRALGGEAFF	14	TRBJ1-1	TRBV11-2
CASSPQKAGELFF	13	TRBJ2-2	TRBV5-1
CASSLQGAASYEQYF	15	TRBJ2-7	TRBV5-1
CASSFGVSGGRDNEQFF	17	TRBJ2-1	TRBV7-9
CSVEDLAGETQYF	13	TRBJ2-5	TRBV29-1
CASSQYNEVYNSPLHF	16	TRBJ1-6	TRBV3-1
CSAHFRGGLSSYNEQFF	17	TRBJ2-1	TRBV20-1
CASSLTAGSYEQYF	14	TRBJ2-7	TRBV5-1
CASITGTRNTGELFF	15	TRBJ2-2	TRBV12-3/TRBV12-4
CSAHTGTVLYEQYF	14	TRBJ2-7	TRBV20-1
CATSRGVGNQPQHF	14	TRBJ1-5	TRBV15
CASSLDSGNQPQHF	14	TRBJ1-5	TRBV5-1
CSASIWDLGGTEAFF	15	TRBJ1-1	TRBV20-1
CASSPQGANTEAFF	14	TRBJ1-1	TRBV7-9
CASSGQGGTYGYTF	14	TRBJ1-2	TRBV6-1
CASSLGTLGYTF	12	TRBJ1-2	TRBV12-3/TRBV12-4
CASSLAGLGANVLTF	15	TRBJ2-6	TRBV27
CASSFGQGGNTIYF	14	TRBJ1-3	TRBV5-1
CASSPPVGSGLNYGYTF	17	TRBJ1-2	TRBV18
CASTIMGGNTEAFF	14	TRBJ1-1	TRBV27
CASSRHRGSNQPQHF	15	TRBJ1-5	TRBV18
CSVEEGRGELFF	12	TRBJ2-2	TRBV29-1
CASQGAYLNNSPLHF	15	TRBJ1-6	TRBV28
CASSPSGGLNTGELFF	16	TRBJ2-2	TRBV9
CASSQTYTGTGYLFGNTIYF	20	TRBJ1-3	TRBV11-1
CASSQMTGELNTEAFF	16	TRBJ1-1	TRBV7-8
CASSPPWGGYTEAFF	15	TRBJ1-1	TRBV18
CASSPFPAVGGAADTQYF	18	TRBJ2-3	TRBV11-2
CASSYIGTGDPYNEQFF	17	TRBJ2-1	TRBV27
CASSYRGGSTKNIQYF	16	TRBJ2-4	TRBV12-3/TRBV12-4
CASSLVQGGQETQYF	15	TRBJ2-5	TRBV5-1
CASSDRPEGPQYF	13	TRBJ2-5	TRBV6-4
CASSQDSEGGAEAFF	15	TRBJ1-1	TRBV4-1
CASSLDPGEDTEAFF	15	TRBJ1-1	TRBV5-4
CASSSGTKETQYF	13	TRBJ2-5	TRBV7-2
CAIRRGGQETQYF	13	TRBJ2-5	TRBV10-3
CASSRLGGADTQYF	14	TRBJ2-3	TRBV3-1
CASSLYVNVEAFF	13	TRBJ1-1	TRBV5-6
CSATSSEGSTDTQYF	15	TRBJ2-3	TRBV20-1
CASSPGQTNNYGYTF	15	TRBJ1-2	TRBV18
CASSPPRGMTDTQYF	15	TRBJ2-3	TRBV7-2
CSARPIANLNQPQHF	15	TRBJ1-5	TRBV20-1
CSAAGTGVYGYTF	13	TRBJ1-2	TRBV20-1
CASLEQLLSYNEQFF	15	TRBJ2-1	TRBV12-3/TRBV12-4
CASSLTSTRGGETQYF	16	TRBJ2-5	TRBV5-6
CASSLGSGGNTDTQYF	16	TRBJ2-3	TRBV12-3/TRBV12-4
CASRIDGNQPQHF	13	TRBJ1-5	TRBV6-5
CASSQGGMNTEAFF	14	TRBJ1-1	TRBV3-1
CASSKSPTDTQYF	13	TRBJ2-3	TRBV9
CASSPYQETQYF	12	TRBJ2-5	TRBV18